A selection of T cell receptor beta chains follows, all from one sample in a study of human thymus T cells. Measured with immunoSEQ multiplex PCR; TCRdb has only the in-frame clones, and not every one. The table has under 95,000 clones, 95% seen once. Material for sequencing was thymus tissue. The source of these receptors is a girl under three years old with a congenital heart defect but otherwise immunologically healthy. CDR3s include the opening cysteine and the closing phenylalanine or tryptophan. Each record gives: clone size, V gene, D gene, J gene, CDR3 protein, CDR3 DNA. A D gene is named only where the DNA matches it firmly. The size of a clone is reported for some rows only, either as once, few or many, or as a class for expanded clones.

clone_size: .
v_call: TRBV19
d_call: TRBD2
j_call: TRBJ2-5
cdr3_aa: CASSIGLRRGQETQYF
cdr3_nt: TGTGCCAGTAGTATTGGGTTACGGCGGGGGCAAGAGACCCAGTACTTC

clone_size: .
v_call: TRBV21-1
d_call: .
j_call: TRBJ1-1
cdr3_aa: CASSTQGRGAFF
cdr3_nt: TGTGCCAGCAGCACCCAGGGGAGAGGAGCTTTCTTT

clone_size: .
v_call: TRBV7-3
d_call: TRBD2
j_call: TRBJ2-1
cdr3_aa: CASSLSGSAYNEQFF
cdr3_nt: TGTGCCAGCAGCCTAAGCGGGAGCGCCTACAATGAGCAGTTCTTC

clone_size: .
v_call: TRBV19
d_call: .
j_call: TRBJ2-7
cdr3_aa: CASSIGRDIYEQYF
cdr3_nt: TGTGCCAGTAGTATCGGCCGGGACATTTACGAGCAGTACTTC

clone_size: .
v_call: TRBV4-1
d_call: .
j_call: TRBJ2-7
cdr3_aa: CASSHRPRAGYYEQYF
cdr3_nt: TGCGCCAGCAGCCACCGCCCGCGGGCGGGATACTACGAGCAGTACTTC

clone_size: .
v_call: TRBV29-1
d_call: TRBD1
j_call: TRBJ2-3
cdr3_aa: CSVGGQATTDTQYF
cdr3_nt: TGCAGCGTGGGGGGACAGGCGACCACAGATACGCAGTATTTT

clone_size: .
v_call: TRBV27
d_call: .
j_call: TRBJ2-4
cdr3_aa: CASNPAAGAKNIQYF
cdr3_nt: TGTGCCAGCAATCCCGCGGCGGGAGCCAAAAACATTCAGTACTTC

clone_size: .
v_call: TRBV7-2
d_call: .
j_call: TRBJ2-7
cdr3_aa: CASSLAWRPNRYEQYF
cdr3_nt: TGTGCCAGCAGCTTAGCCTGGCGGCCAAATCGATACGAGCAGTACTTC

clone_size: .
v_call: TRBV23-1
d_call: .
j_call: TRBJ2-5
cdr3_aa: CASSQPTTGSGETQYF
cdr3_nt: TGCGCCAGCAGTCAACCGACGACGGGCAGCGGGGAGACCCAGTACTTC

clone_size: .
v_call: TRBV15
d_call: TRBD1
j_call: TRBJ1-1
cdr3_aa: CATSRRTGENTEAFF
cdr3_nt: TGTGCCACCAGCAGGCGGACAGGGGAGAACACTGAAGCTTTCTTT

clone_size: .
v_call: TRBV4-1
d_call: TRBD2
j_call: TRBJ2-7
cdr3_aa: CASSQGTSGRYEQYF
cdr3_nt: TGCGCCAGCAGCCAGGGGACTAGCGGGAGGTACGAGCAGTACTTC

clone_size: .
v_call: TRBV4-2
d_call: .
j_call: TRBJ1-5
cdr3_aa: CASSQGLQWQGLYSNQPQHF
cdr3_nt: TGTGCCAGCAGCCAAGGGTTGCAATGGCAGGGACTTTATAGCAATCAGCCCCAGCATTTT

clone_size: .
v_call: TRBV7-9
d_call: TRBD2
j_call: TRBJ2-1
cdr3_aa: CASSFRTSGYNEQFF
cdr3_nt: TGTGCCAGCAGCTTTAGGACTAGCGGCTACAATGAGCAGTTCTTC

clone_size: .
v_call: TRBV5-6
d_call: .
j_call: TRBJ2-2
cdr3_aa: CASSLKNTGELFF
cdr3_nt: TGTGCCAGCAGCTTGAAGAACACCGGGGAGCTGTTTTTT

clone_size: .
v_call: TRBV19
d_call: .
j_call: TRBJ1-5
cdr3_aa: CASSMIQGPEEPQHF
cdr3_nt: TGTGCCAGTAGTATGATCCAGGGGCCGGAGGAGCCCCAGCATTTT

clone_size: few
v_call: TRBV28
d_call: .
j_call: TRBJ2-7
cdr3_aa: CASSSSLRGQGVYEQYF
cdr3_nt: TGTGCCAGCAGTTCATCCCTCCGGGGGCAGGGGGTCTACGAGCAGTACTTC

clone_size: .
v_call: TRBV5-1
d_call: .
j_call: TRBJ1-1
cdr3_aa: CASHSARNTEAFF
cdr3_nt: TGCGCCAGCCACAGTGCTCGGAACACTGAAGCTTTCTTT

clone_size: .
v_call: TRBV5-1
d_call: .
j_call: TRBJ2-2
cdr3_aa: CASSGGANTGELFF
cdr3_nt: TGCGCCAGCAGCGGCGGGGCAAACACCGGGGAGCTGTTTTTT

clone_size: .
v_call: TRBV10-3
d_call: TRBD1
j_call: TRBJ1-1
cdr3_aa: CAIRPGQGPPGHTEAFF
cdr3_nt: TGTGCCATCAGGCCAGGACAGGGGCCCCCGGGTCACACTGAAGCTTTCTTT

clone_size: .
v_call: TRBV6-4
d_call: .
j_call: TRBJ2-1
cdr3_aa: CASKGAGGGNEQFF
cdr3_nt: TGTGCCAGCAAGGGGGCTGGAGGGGGGAATGAGCAGTTCTTC

clone_size: .
v_call: TRBV29-1
d_call: TRBD2
j_call: TRBJ2-2
cdr3_aa: CSVVGSGRDTGELFF
cdr3_nt: TGCAGCGTTGTGGGTAGCGGGAGGGACACCGGGGAGCTGTTTTTT

clone_size: .
v_call: TRBV5-7
d_call: .
j_call: TRBJ1-2
cdr3_aa: CASSFRTGYCGYTF
cdr3_nt: TGTGCCAGCAGCTTCCGAACGGGTTATTGTGGCTACACCTTC

clone_size: few
v_call: TRBV12-5
d_call: .
j_call: TRBJ1-2
cdr3_aa: CASGLVPGQAPNF
cdr3_nt: TGTGCTAGTGGTTTGGTCCCGGGACAAGCCCCAAACTTC

clone_size: .
v_call: TRBV14
d_call: TRBD2
j_call: TRBJ2-3
cdr3_aa: CASSQDPSGKTDTQYF
cdr3_nt: TGTGCCAGCAGCCAAGATCCCAGCGGGAAAACAGATACGCAGTATTTT

clone_size: .
v_call: TRBV11-2
d_call: .
j_call: TRBJ2-7
cdr3_aa: CASSLAHTGIYEQYF
cdr3_nt: TGTGCCAGCAGCTTAGCCCATACAGGGATCTACGAGCAGTACTTC

clone_size: once
v_call: TRBV28
d_call: TRBD1
j_call: TRBJ2-7
cdr3_aa: CASSYHIGTADAEQYF
cdr3_nt: TGTGCCAGCAGTTACCATATCGGGACAGCGGACGCCGAGCAGTACTTC

clone_size: .
v_call: TRBV5-1
d_call: .
j_call: TRBJ1-1
cdr3_aa: CASSLGGHFTEAFF
cdr3_nt: TGCGCCAGCAGCTTGGGGGGACACTTCACTGAAGCTTTCTTT

clone_size: .
v_call: TRBV18
d_call: .
j_call: TRBJ2-1
cdr3_aa: CASSPGLTSDYGSISYNEQFF
cdr3_nt: TGTGCCAGCTCACCGGGACTCACGTCGGATTACGGCTCTATTTCCTACAATGAGCAGTTCTTC

clone_size: .
v_call: TRBV14
d_call: .
j_call: TRBJ2-3
cdr3_aa: CASSHASAGCPIHTQYF
cdr3_nt: TGTGCCAGCAGCCATGCCTCCGCGGGCTGTCCTATACATACGCAGTATTTT

clone_size: once
v_call: TRBV9
d_call: TRBD1
j_call: TRBJ1-2
cdr3_aa: CASSPGQANYGYTF
cdr3_nt: TGTGCCAGCAGCCCTGGACAGGCCAACTATGGCTACACCTTC

clone_size: .
v_call: TRBV7-2
d_call: .
j_call: TRBJ1-5
cdr3_aa: CASSLQGRSNQPQHF
cdr3_nt: TGTGCCAGCAGCTTACAGGGAAGGAGCAATCAGCCCCAGCATTTT

clone_size: .
v_call: TRBV7-9
d_call: TRBD1
j_call: TRBJ2-5
cdr3_aa: CASSLAPKRQGRQETQYF
cdr3_nt: TGTGCCAGCAGCTTAGCGCCCAAGAGACAGGGTCGCCAAGAGACCCAGTACTTC

clone_size: .
v_call: TRBV5-6
d_call: .
j_call: TRBJ2-1
cdr3_aa: CASSLATSEFF
cdr3_nt: TGTGCCAGCAGCTTGGCTACATCTGAGTTCTTC

clone_size: .
v_call: TRBV27
d_call: TRBD1
j_call: TRBJ2-1
cdr3_aa: CASSLPARQGSGMNEQFF
cdr3_nt: TGTGCCAGCAGTTTACCCGCCCGACAGGGGTCCGGTATGAATGAGCAGTTCTTC

clone_size: .
v_call: TRBV5-1
d_call: .
j_call: TRBJ1-2
cdr3_aa: CASSLEGIYGYTF
cdr3_nt: TGCGCCAGCAGCTTGGAGGGAATTTATGGCTACACCTTC

clone_size: .
v_call: TRBV27
d_call: TRBD1
j_call: TRBJ2-7
cdr3_aa: CASGGQGPTYEQYF
cdr3_nt: TGTGCCAGCGGTGGACAGGGGCCGACCTACGAGCAGTACTTC

clone_size: .
v_call: TRBV30
d_call: .
j_call: TRBJ1-5
cdr3_aa: CAWSSYSNQPQHF
cdr3_nt: TGTGCCTGGAGTTCGTATAGCAATCAGCCCCAGCATTTT

clone_size: few
v_call: TRBV2
d_call: .
j_call: TRBJ1-2
cdr3_aa: CASKSCCQPRLNTF
cdr3_nt: TGTGCCAGCAAATCTTGCTGTCAACCCCGCCTCAACACCTTC

clone_size: .
v_call: TRBV28
d_call: .
j_call: TRBJ2-2
cdr3_aa: CASSAKEVGLAWMFF
cdr3_nt: TGTGCCAGCAGTGCTAAAGAAGTGGGTTTGGCCTGGATGTTTTTT

clone_size: .
v_call: TRBV2
d_call: .
j_call: TRBJ2-7
cdr3_aa: CASRERSSKGAWQYF
cdr3_nt: TGTGCCAGCAGGGAGCGCAGCAGTAAAGGGGCTTGGCAGTACTTC